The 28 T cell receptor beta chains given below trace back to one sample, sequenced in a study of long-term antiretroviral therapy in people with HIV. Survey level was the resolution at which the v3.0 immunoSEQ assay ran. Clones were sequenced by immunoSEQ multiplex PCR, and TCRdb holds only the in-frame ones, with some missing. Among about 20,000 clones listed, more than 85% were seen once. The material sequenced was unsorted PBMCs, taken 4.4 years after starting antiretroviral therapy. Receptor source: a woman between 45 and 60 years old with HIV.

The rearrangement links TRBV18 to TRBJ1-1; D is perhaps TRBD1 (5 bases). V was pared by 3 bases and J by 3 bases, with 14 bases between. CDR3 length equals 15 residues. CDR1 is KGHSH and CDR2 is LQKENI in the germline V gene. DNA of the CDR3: TGTGCCAGCTCACCCCCCAGGGTATCAGACACTGAAGCTTTCTTT. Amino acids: CASSPPRVSDTEAFF.

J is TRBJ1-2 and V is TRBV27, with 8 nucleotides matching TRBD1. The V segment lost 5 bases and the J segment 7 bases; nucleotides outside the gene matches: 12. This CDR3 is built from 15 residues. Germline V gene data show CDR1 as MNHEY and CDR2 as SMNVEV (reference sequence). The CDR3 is CASSPLQGVARGYTF. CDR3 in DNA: TGTGCCAGCAGTCCCTTACAGGGGGTCGCTCGTGGCTACACCTTC.

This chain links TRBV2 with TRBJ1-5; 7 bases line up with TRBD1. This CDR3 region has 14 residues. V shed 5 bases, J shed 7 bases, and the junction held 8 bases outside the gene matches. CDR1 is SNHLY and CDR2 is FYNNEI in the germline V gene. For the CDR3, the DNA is TGTGCCAGCAGTACAGGGGATGGGAACCAGCCCCAGCATTTT. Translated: CASSTGDGNQPQHF.

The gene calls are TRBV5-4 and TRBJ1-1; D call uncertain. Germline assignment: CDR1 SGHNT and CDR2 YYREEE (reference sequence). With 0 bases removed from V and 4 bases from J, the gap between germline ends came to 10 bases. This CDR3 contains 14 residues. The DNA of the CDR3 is TGTGCCAGCAGCTTGGATTCGGATGGCACTGAAGCTTTCTTT. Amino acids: CASSLDSDGTEAFF.

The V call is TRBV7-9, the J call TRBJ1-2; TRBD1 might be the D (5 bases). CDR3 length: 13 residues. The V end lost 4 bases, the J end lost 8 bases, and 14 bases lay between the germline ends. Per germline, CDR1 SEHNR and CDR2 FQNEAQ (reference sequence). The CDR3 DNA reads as TGTGCCAGCAGCTCGCGGGACCTAGAGGGCTACACCTTC. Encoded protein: CASSSRDLEGYTF.

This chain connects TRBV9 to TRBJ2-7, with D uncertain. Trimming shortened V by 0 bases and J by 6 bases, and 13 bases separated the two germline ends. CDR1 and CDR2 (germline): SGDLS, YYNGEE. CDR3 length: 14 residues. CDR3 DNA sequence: TGTGCCAGCAGCGTAGTGGCAGGAGAAGGCGAGCAGTACTTC. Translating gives CASSVVAGEGEQYF.

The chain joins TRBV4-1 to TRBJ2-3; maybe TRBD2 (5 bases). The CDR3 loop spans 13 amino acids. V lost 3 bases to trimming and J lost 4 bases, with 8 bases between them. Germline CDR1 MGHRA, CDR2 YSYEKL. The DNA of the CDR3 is TGCGCCAGCAGCCAGGAGGCTCCAGATACGCAGTATTTT. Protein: CASSQEAPDTQYF.

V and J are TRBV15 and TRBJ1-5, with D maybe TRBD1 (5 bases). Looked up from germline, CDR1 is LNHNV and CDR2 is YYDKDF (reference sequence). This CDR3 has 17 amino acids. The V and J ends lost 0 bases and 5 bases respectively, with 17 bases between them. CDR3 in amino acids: CATSRDLGEHLYQPQHF. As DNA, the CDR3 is TGTGCCACCAGCAGAGATCTGGGGGAGCATCTCTATCAGCCCCAGCATTTT. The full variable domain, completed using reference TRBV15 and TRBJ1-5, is DAMVIQNPRYQVTQFGKPVTLSCSQTLNHNVMYWYQQKSSQAPKLLFHYYDKDFNNEADTPDNFQSRRPNTSFCFLDIRSPGLGDTAMYLCATSRDLGEHLYQPQHFGDGTRLSIL.

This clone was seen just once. For the CDR3, the DNA is TGTGCCAGCAGCTTGGTTGTTACAGAGGGAGAGACCCAGTACTTC. It yields the protein CASSLVVTEGETQYF. The chain combines TRBV5-6 with TRBJ2-5; possibly TRBD2 for D (5 bases). Trimming took off 0 bases at V and 4 bases at J, with 13 bases between the two ends. This CDR3 is 15 amino acids long. Germline loops: CDR1 SGHDT, CDR2 YYEEEE.

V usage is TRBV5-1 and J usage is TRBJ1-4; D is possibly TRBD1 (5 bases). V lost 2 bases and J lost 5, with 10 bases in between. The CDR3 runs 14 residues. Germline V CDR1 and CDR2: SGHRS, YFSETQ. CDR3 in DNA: TGCGCCAGCAGCTTAGAGGGGAACAATGAAAAACTGTTTTTT. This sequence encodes CASSLEGNNEKLFF. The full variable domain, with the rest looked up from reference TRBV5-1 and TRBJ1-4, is KAGVTQTPRYLIKTRGQQVTLSCSPISGHRSVSWYQQTPGQGLQFLFEYFSETQRNKGNFPGRFSGRQFSNSRSEMNVSTLELGDSALYLCASSLEGNNEKLFFGSGTQLSVL.

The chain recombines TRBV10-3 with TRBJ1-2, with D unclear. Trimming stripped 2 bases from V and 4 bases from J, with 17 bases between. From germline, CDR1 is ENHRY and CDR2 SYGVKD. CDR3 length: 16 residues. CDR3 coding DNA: TGTGCCATCAGTGAGACTACCCAAGGCGGTAGCTATGGCTACACCTTC. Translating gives CAISETTQGGSYGYTF.

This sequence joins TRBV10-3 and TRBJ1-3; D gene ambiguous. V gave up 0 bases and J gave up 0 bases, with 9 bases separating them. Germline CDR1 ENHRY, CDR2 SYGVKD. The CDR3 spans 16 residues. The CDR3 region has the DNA TGTGCCATCAGTGAGTCGAGGGCCAGCTCTGGAAACACCATATATTTT. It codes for CAISESRASSGNTIYF.

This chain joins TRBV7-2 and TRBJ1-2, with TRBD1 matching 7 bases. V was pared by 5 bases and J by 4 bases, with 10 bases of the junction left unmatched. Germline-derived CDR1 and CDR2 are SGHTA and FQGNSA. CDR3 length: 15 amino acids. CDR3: CASSLEIGTVYGYTF. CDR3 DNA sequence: TGTGCCAGCAGCCTAGAGATCGGGACAGTCTATGGCTACACCTTC. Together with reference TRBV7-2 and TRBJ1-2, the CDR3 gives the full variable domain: GAGVSQSPSNKVTEKGKDVELRCDPISGHTALYWYRQSLGQGLEFLIYFQGNSAPDKSGLPSDRFSAERTGGSVSTLTIQRTQQEDSAVYLCASSLEIGTVYGYTFGSGTRLTVV.

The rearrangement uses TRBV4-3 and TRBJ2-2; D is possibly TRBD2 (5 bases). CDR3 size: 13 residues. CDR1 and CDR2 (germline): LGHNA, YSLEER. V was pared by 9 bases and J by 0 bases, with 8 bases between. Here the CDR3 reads CASSGTNTGELFF. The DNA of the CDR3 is TGCGCCAGTTCGGGGACGAACACCGGGGAGCTGTTTTTT.

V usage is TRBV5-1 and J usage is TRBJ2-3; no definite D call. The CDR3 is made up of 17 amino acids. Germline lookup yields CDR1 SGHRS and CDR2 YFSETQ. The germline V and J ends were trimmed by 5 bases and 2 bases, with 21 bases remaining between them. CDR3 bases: TGCGCCAGCAGAAGCTCTAAGGTGGGAAGAACCACAGATACGCAGTATTTT. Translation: CASRSSKVGRTTDTQYF.

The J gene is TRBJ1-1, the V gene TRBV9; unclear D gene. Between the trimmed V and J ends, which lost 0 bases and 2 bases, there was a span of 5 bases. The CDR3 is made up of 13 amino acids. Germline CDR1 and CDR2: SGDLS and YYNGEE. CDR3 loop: CASSVVSNTEAFF. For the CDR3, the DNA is TGTGCCAGCAGCGTAGTCTCCAACACTGAAGCTTTCTTT. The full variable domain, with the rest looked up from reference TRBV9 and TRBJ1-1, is DSGVTQTPKHLITATGQRVTLRCSPRSGDLSVYWYQQSLDQGLQFLIQYYNGEERAKGNILERFSAQQFPDLHSELNLSSLELGDSALYFCASSVVSNTEAFFGQGTRLTVV.

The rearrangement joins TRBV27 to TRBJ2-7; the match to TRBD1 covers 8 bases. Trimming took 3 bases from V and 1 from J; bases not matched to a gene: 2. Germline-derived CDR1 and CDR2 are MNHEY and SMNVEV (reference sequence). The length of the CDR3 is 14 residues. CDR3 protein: CASSLDRVSYEQYF. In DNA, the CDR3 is TGTGCCAGCAGTTTGGACAGGGTTTCCTACGAGCAGTACTTC.

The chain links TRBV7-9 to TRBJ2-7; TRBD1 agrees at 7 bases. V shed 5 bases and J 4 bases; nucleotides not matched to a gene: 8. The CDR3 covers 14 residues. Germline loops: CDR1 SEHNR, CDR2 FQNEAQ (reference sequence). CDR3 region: CASSPRQGPYEQYF. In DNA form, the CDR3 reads TGTGCCAGCAGCCCTAGACAGGGCCCTTACGAGCAGTACTTC.

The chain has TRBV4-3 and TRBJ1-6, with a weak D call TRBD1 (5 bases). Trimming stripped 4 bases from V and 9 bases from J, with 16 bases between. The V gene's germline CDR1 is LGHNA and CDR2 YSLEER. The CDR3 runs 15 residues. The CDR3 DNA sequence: TGCGCCAGCAGCCGCGTGGGGGAGGTGAGTTCACCCCTCCACTTT. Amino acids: CASSRVGEVSSPLHF.

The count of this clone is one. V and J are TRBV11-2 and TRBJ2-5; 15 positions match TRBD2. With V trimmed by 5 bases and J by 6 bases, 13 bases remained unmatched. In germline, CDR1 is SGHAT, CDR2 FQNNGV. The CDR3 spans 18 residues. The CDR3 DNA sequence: TGTGCCAGCAGCCAACTAGGGACTAGCGGGGGGCCTCGGCAGACCCAGTACTTC. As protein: CASSQLGTSGGPRQTQYF.

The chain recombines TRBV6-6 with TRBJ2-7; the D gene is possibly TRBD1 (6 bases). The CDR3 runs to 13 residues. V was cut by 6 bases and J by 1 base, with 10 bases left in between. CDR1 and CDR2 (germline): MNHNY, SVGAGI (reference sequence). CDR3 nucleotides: TGTGCCAGCAGCTCCACAGGGTCCTACGAGCAGTACTTC. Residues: CASSSTGSYEQYF.

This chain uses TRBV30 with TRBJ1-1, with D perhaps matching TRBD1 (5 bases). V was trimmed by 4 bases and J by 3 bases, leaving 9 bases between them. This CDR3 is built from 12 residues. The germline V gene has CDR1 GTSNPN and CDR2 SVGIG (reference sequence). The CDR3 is CAWKGGDTEAFF. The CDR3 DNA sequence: TGTGCCTGGAAAGGAGGGGACACTGAAGCTTTCTTT.

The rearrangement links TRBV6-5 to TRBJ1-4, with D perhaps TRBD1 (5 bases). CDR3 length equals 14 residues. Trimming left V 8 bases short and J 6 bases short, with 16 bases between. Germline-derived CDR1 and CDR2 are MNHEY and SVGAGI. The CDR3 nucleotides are TGTGCCAGCGGAGGGACCTATGGGGATGAAAAACTGTTTTTT. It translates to CASGGTYGDEKLFF.

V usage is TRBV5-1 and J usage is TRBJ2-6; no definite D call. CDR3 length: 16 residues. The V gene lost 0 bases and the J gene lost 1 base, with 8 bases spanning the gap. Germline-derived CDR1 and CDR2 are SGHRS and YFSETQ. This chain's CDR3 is CASSLGLGSGANVLTF. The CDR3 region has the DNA TGCGCCAGCAGCTTGGGTTTGGGGTCTGGGGCCAACGTCCTGACTTTC.

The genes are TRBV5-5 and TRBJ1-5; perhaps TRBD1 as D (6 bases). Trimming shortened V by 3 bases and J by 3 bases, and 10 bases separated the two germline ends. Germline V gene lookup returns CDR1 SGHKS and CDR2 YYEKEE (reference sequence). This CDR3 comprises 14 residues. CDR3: CASSWGQLNQPQHF. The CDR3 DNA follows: TGTGCCAGCAGCTGGGGGCAGCTCAATCAGCCCCAGCATTTT. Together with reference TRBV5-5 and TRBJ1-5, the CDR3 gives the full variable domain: DAGVTQSPTHLIKTRGQQVTLRCSPISGHKSVSWYQQVLGQGPQFIFQYYEKEERGRGNFPDRFSARQFPNYSSELNVNALLLGDSALYLCASSWGQLNQPQHFGDGTRLSIL.

In nucleotides, the CDR3 is TGCGCCAGCAGCCAAGACCCCCGGCCGGCTACCGGGGAGCTGTTTTTT. It specifies CASSQDPRPATGELFF. V usage is TRBV4-1 and J usage is TRBJ2-2; D unresolved. Germline V gene data show CDR1 as MGHRA and CDR2 as YSYEKL. CDR3 length: 16 residues. The V end was cut by 0 bases, the J end by 5 bases, with 13 bases between.

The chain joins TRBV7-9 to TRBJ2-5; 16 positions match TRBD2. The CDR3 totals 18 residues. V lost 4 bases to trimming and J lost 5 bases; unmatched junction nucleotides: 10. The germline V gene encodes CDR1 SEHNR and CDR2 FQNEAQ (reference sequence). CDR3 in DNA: TGTGCCAGCAGCTCGGGACTAGCGGGGGGGGGATTGGTGGAGACCCAGTACTTC. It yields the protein CASSSGLAGGGLVETQYF.

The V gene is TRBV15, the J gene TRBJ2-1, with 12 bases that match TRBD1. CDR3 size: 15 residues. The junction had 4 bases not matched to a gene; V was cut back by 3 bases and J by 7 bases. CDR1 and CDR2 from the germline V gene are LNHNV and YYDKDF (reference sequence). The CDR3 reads CATSSGTGGRNEQFF. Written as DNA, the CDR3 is TGTGCCACCAGCAGCGGGACAGGGGGCCGGAATGAGCAGTTCTTC.